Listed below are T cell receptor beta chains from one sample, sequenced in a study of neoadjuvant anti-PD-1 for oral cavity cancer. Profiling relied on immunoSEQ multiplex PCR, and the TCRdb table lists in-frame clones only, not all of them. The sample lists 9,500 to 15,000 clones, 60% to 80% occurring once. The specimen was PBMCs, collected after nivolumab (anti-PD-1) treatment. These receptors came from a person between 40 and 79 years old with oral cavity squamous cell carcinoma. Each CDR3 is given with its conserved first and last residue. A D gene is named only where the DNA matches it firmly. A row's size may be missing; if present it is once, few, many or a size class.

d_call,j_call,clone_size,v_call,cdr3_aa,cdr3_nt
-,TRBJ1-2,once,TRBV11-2,CASSLVRGMGGYTF,TGTGCCAGCAGCTTGGTCCGGGGAATGGGGGGCTACACCTTC
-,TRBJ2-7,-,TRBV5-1,CASSSTIYYEQYF,TGCGCCAGCAGCTCGACGATTTACTACGAGCAGTACTTC
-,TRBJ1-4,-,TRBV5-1,CASSLAWSPNEKLFF,TGCGCCAGCAGCTTGGCCTGGTCCCCTAATGAAAAACTGTTTTTT
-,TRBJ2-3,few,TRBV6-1,CASSEGRGGDTQYF,TGTGCCAGCAGTGAAGGGAGGGGCGGTGATACGCAGTATTTT
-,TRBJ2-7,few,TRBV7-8,CASSLVIGSSYEQYF,TGTGCCAGCAGCTTAGTTATTGGGAGTAGCTACGAGCAGTACTTC
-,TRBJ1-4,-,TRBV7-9,CASSLAMIGLPNEKLFF,TGTGCCAGCAGCTTAGCGATGATAGGGTTACCTAATGAAAAACTGTTTTTT
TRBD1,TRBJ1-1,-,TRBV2,CASGTEQGLNTEAFF,TGTGCCAGCGGGACAGAACAGGGACTGAACACTGAAGCTTTCTTT
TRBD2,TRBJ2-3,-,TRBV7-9,CASSLGLAGPTDTQYF,TGTGCCAGCAGCTTGGGACTAGCGGGACCCACAGATACGCAGTATTTT
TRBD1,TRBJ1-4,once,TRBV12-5,CASGPETGTLFF,TGTGCTAGTGGTCCAGAGACAGGGACACTGTTTTTT
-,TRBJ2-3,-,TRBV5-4,CASSLRNPAWDTQYF,TGTGCCAGCAGCTTGCGCAACCCGGCTTGGGATACGCAGTATTTT